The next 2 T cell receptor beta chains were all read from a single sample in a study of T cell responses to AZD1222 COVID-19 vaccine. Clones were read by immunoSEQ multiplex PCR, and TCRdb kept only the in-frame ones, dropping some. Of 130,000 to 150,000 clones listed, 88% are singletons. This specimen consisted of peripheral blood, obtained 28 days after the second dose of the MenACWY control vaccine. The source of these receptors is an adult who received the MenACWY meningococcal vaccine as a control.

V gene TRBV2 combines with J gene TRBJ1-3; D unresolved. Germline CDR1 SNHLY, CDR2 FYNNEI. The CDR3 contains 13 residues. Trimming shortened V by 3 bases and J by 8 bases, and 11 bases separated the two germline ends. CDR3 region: CASSEPFRDTIYF. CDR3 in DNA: TGTGCCAGCAGTGAGCCCTTTCGGGACACCATATATTTT.

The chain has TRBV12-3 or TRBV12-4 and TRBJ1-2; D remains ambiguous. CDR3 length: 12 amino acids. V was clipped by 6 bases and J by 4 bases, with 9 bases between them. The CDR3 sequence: CASSRVSYGYTF. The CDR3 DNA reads TGTGCCAGCAGCCGGGTGAGCTATGGCTACACCTTC.